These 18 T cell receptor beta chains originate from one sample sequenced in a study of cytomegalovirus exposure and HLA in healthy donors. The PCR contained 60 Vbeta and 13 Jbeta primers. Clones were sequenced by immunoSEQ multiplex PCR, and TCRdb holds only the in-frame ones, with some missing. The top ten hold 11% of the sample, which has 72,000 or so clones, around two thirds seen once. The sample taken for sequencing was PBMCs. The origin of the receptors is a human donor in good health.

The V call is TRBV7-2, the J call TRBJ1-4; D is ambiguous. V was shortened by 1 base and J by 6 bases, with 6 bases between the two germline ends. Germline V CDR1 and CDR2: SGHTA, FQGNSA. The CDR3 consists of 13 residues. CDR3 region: CASSLGPYEKLFF. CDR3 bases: TGTGCCAGCAGCTTAGGGCCCTATGAAAAACTGTTTTTT.

CDR3 residues: CAWSRTGGTEAFF. CDR3 DNA sequence: TGTGCCTGGAGCCGGACAGGGGGCACTGAAGCTTTCTTT. V gene TRBV30 combines with J gene TRBJ1-1; 10 nucleotides match TRBD1. CDR1 is GTSNPN, CDR2 SVGIG, per germline (reference sequence). This CDR3 is built from 13 residues. After removal of 3 bases from V and 4 bases from J, the junction contained 2 bases not matched to a gene.

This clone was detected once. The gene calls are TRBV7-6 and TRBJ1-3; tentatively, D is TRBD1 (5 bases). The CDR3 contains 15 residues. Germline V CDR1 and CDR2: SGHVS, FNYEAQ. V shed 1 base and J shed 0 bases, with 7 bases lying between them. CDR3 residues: CASSLGQSSGNTIYF. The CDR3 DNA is TGTGCCAGCAGCTTAGGACAGAGCTCTGGAAACACCATATATTTT.

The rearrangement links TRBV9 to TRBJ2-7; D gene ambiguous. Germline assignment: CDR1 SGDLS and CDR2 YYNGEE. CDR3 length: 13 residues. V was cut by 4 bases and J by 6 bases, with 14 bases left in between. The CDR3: CASSPSERGEQYF. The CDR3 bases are TGTGCCAGCAGCCCAAGTGAGCGCGGCGAGCAGTACTTC.

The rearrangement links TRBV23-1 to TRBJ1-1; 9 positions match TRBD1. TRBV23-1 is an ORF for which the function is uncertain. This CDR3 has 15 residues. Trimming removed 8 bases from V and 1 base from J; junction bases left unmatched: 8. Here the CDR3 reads CASPRPGQGNTEAFF. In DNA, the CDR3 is TGCGCCAGCCCTCGTCCGGGACAGGGGAACACTGAAGCTTTCTTT.

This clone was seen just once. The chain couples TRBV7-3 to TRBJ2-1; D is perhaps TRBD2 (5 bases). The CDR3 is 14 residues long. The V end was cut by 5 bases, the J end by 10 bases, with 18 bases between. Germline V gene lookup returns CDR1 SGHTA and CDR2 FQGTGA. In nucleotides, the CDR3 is TGTGCCAGCAGCCCGCTAACTAGTTCGGGCGAGCAGTTCTTC. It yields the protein CASSPLTSSGEQFF.

Here the CDR3 DNA reads TGCGCCAGCAGTGATGTACAGGGTCTTGAGACCCAGTACTTC. This sequence encodes CASSDVQGLETQYF. This chain links TRBV10-2 with TRBJ2-5, with D tentatively TRBD1 (6 bases). The CDR3 covers 14 residues. The germline V and J ends were trimmed by 3 bases and 5 bases, with 13 bases remaining between them. Per germline, CDR1 WSHSY and CDR2 SAAADI.

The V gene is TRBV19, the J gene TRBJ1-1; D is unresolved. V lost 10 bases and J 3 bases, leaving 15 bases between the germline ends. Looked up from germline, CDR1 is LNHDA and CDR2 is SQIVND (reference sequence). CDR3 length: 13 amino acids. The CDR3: CATQREGYTEAFF. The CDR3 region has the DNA TGTGCCACCCAGCGGGAGGGTTACACTGAAGCTTTCTTT.

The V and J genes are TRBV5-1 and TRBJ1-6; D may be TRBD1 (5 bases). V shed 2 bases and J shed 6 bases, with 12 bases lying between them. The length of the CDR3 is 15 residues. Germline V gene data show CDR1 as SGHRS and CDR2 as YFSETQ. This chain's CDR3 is CASSLLGGTNSPLHF. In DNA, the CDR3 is TGCGCCAGCAGCTTACTGGGGGGTACTAATTCACCCCTCCACTTT.

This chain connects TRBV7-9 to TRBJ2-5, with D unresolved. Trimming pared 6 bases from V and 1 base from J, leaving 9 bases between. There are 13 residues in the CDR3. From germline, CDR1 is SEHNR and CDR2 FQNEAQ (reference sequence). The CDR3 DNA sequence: TGTGCCAGCAGTGCCCGGAGCCAAGAGACCCAGTACTTC. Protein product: CASSARSQETQYF.

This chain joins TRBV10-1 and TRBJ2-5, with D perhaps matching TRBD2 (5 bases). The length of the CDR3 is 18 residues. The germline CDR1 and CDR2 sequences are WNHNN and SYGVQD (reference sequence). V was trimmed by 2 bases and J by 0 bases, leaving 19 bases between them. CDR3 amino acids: CASSETSARGFDQETQYF. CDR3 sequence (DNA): TGCGCCAGCAGTGAGACCTCCGCTCGGGGATTTGACCAAGAGACCCAGTACTTC.

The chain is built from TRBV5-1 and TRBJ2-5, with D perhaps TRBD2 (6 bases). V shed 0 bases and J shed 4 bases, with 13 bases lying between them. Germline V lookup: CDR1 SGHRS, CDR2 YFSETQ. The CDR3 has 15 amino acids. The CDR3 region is CASSLEASVPETQYF. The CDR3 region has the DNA TGCGCCAGCAGCTTGGAGGCTAGCGTCCCAGAGACCCAGTACTTC.

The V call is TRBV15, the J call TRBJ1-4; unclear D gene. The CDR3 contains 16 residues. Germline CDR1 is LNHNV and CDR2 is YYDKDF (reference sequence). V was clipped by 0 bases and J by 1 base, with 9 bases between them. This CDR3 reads CATSRDSGRTNEKLFF. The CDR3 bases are TGTGCCACCAGCAGAGATAGCGGAAGAACTAATGAAAAACTGTTTTTT.

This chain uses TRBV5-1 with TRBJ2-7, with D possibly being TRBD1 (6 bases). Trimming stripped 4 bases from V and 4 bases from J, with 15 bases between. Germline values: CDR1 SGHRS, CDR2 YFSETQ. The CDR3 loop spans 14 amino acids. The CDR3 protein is CASSPSQGWYEQYF. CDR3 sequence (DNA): TGCGCCAGCAGCCCGTCTCAGGGGTGGTACGAGCAGTACTTC.

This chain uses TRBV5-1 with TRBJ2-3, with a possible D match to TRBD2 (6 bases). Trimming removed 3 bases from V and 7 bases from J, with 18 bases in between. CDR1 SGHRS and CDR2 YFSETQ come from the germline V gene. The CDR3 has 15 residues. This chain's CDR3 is CASSSEVGGPNTQYF. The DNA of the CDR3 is TGCGCCAGCAGCTCTGAAGTGGGGGGACCGAATACGCAGTATTTT.

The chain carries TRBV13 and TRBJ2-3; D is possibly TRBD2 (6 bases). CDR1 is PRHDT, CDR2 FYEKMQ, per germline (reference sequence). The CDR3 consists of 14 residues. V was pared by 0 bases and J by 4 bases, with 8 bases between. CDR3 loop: CASSLGGSADTQYF. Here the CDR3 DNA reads TGTGCCAGCAGCTTAGGCGGGAGCGCAGATACGCAGTATTTT. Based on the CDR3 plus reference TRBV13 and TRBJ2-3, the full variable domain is AAGVIQSPRHLIKEKRETATLKCYPIPRHDTVYWYQQGPGQDPQFLISFYEKMQSDKGSIPDRFSAQQFSDYHSELNMSSLELGDSALYFCASSLGGSADTQYFGPGTRLTVL.

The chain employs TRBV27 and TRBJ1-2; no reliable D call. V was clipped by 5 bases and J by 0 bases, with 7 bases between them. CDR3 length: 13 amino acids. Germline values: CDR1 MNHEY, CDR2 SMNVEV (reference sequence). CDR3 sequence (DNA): TGTGCCAGCAGTCCCCTCGCTAACTATGGCTACACCTTC. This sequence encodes CASSPLANYGYTF.

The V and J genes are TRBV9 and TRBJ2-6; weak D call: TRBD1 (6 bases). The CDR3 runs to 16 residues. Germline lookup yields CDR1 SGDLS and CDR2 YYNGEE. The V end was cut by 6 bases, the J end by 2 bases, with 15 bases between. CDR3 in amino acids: CASTGTGLAGANVLTF. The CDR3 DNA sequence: TGTGCCAGCACCGGAACAGGGTTAGCTGGGGCCAACGTCCTGACTTTC.